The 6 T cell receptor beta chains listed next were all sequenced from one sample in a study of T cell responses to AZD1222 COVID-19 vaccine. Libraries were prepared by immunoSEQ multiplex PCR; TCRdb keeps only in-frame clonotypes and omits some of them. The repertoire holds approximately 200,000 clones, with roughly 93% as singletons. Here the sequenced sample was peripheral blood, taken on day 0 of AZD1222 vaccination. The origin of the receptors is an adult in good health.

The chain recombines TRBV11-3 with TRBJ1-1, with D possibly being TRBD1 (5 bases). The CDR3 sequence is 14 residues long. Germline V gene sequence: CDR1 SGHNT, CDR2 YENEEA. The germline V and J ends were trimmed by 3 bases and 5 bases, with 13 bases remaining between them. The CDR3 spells CASSFGPGSTEAFF. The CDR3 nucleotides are TGTGCCAGCAGCTTTGGCCCAGGGAGTACTGAAGCTTTCTTT.

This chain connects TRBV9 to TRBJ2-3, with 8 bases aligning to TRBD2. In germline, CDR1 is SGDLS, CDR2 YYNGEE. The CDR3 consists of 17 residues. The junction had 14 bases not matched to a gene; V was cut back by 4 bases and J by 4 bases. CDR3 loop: CASSPFVREGGSDTQYF. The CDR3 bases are TGTGCCAGCAGCCCATTTGTACGGGAGGGGGGGTCAGATACGCAGTATTTT.

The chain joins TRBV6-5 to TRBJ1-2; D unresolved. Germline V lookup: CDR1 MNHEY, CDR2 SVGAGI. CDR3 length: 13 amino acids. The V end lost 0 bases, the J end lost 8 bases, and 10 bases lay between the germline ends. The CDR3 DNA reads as TGTGCCAGCAGTTACTCCCCGCCAGGAGGCTACACCTTC. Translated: CASSYSPPGGYTF.

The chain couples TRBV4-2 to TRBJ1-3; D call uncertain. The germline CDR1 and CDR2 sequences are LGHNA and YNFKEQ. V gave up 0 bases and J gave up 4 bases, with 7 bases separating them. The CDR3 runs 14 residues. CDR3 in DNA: TGTGCCAGCAGCCAAGACAGTGAAGGAAACACCATATATTTT. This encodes CASSQDSEGNTIYF.

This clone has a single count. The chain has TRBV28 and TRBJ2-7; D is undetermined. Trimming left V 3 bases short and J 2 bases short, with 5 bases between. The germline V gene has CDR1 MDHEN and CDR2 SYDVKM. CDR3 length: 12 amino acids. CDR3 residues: CASSFMPYEQYF. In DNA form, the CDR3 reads TGTGCCAGCAGTTTTATGCCCTACGAGCAGTACTTC.

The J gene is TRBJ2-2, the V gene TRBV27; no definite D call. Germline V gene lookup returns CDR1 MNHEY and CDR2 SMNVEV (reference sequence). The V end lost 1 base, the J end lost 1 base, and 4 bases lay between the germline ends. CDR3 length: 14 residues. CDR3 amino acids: CASSLWLNTGELFF. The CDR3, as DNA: TGTGCCAGCAGTTTATGGTTGAACACCGGGGAGCTGTTTTTT.